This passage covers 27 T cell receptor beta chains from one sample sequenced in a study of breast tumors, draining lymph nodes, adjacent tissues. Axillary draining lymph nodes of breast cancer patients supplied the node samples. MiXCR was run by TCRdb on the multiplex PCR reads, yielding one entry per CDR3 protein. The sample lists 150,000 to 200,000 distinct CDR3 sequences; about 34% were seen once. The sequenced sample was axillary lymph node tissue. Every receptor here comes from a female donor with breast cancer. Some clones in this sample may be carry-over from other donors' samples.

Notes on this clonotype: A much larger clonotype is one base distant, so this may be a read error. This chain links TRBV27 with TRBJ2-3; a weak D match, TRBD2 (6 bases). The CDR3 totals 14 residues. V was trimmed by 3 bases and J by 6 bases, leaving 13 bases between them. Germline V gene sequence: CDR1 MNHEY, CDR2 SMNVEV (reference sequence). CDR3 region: CASSFASVGDTQYF. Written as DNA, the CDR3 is TGTGCCAGCAGTTTTGCTAGCGTAGGTGATACGCAGTATTTT.

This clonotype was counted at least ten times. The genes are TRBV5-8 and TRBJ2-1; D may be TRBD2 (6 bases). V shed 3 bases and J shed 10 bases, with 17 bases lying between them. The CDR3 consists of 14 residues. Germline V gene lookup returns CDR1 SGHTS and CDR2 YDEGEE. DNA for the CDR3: TGTGCCAGCAGCTGGAGGGACCCTCGTTCAGAGCAGTTCTTC. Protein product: CASSWRDPRSEQFF.

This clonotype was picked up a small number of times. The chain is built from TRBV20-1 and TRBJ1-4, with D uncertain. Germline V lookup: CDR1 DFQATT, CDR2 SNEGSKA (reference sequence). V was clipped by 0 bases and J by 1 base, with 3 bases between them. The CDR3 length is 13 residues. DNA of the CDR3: TGCAGTGCTAGAGATTTAACTAATGAAAAACTGTTTTTT. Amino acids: CSARDLTNEKLFF.

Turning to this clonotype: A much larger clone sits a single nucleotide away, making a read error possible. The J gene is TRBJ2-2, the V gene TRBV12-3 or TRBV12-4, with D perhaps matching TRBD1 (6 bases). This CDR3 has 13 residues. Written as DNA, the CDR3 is TGTGCCAGCAGACGGACAGACACCGGGGAGCCGTTTTTT. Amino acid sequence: CASRRTDTGEPFF.

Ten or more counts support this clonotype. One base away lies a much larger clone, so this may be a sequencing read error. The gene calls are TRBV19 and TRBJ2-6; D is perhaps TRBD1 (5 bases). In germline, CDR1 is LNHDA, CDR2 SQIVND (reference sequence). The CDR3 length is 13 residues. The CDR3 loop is CASRRSGANVLAF. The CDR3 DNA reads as TGTGCCAGTAGGCGCTCTGGGGCCAACGTCCTGGCTTTC.

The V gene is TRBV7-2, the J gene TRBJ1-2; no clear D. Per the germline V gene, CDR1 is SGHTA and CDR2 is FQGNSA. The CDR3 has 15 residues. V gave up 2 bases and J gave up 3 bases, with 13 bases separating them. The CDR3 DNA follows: TGTGCCAGCAGCTTACCTCTTTCCGGACACTATGGCTACACCTTC. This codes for CASSLPLSGHYGYTF.

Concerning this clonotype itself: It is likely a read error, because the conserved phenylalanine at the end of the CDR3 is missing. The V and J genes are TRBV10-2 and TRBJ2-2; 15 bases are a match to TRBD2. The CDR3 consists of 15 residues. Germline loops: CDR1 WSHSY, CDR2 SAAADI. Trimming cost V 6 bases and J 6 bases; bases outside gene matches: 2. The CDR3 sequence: CASSGLAGGPGELFY. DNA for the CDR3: TGCGCCAGCAGCGGACTAGCGGGAGGGCCCGGGGAGCTGTTTTAT.

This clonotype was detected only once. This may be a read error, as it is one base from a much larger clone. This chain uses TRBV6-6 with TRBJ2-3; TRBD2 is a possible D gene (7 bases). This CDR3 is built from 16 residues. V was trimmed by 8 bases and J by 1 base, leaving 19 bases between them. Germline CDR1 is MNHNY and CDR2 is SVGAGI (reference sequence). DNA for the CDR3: TGTGCCAGCCATCTCTCGGGGGGCTGGGGCACAGATACGCAGTATTTT. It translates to CASHLSGGWGTDTQYF.

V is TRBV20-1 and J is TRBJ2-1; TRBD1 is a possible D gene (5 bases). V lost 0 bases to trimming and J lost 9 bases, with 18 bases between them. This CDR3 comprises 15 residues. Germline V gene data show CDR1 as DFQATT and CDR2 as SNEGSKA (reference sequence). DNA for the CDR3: TGCAGTGCTAGAGATGTGAAGGGGATGTTGGGTGAGCAGTTCTTC. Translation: CSARDVKGMLGEQFF.

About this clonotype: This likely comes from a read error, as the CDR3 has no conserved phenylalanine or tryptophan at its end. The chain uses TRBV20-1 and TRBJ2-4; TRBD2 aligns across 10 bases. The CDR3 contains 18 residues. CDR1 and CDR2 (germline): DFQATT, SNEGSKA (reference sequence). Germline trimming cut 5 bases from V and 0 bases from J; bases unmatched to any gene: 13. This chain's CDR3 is CSASVAGGPFLAKNIQYL. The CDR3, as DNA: TGCAGTGCTTCGGTAGCGGGGGGTCCTTTCTTAGCCAAAAACATTCAGTACTTA.

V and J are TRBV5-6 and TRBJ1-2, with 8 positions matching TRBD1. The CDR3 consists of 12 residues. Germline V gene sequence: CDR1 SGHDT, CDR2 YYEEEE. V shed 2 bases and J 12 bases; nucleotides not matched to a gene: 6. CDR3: CASSLTGGGNTF. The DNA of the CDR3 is TGTGCCAGCAGCTTAACAGGGGGAGGAAACACCTTC.

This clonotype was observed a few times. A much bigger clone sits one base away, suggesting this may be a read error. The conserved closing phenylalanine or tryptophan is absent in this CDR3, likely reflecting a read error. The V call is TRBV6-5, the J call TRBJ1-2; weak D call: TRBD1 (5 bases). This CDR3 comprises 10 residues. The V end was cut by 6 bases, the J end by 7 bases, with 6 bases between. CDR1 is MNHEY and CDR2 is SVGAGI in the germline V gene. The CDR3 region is CASRGVGYTL. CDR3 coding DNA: TGTGCCAGCAGAGGGGTTGGCTACACCCTC.

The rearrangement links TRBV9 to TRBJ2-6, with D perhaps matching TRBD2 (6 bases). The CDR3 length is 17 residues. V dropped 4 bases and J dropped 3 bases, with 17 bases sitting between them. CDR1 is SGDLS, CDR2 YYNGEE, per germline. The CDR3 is CASSPRGKGGGANVLTF. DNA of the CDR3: TGTGCCAGCAGCCCTAGAGGGAAGGGAGGTGGGGCCAACGTCCTGACTTTC.

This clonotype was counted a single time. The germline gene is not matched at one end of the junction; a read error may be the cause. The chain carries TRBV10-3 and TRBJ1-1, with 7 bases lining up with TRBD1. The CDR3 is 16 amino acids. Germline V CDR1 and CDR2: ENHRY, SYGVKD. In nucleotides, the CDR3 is TGTGCCATCAGTGTTCGACAGGGAGACTTGAACACTGAAGCTTCCTTT. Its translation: CAISVRQGDLNTEASF.

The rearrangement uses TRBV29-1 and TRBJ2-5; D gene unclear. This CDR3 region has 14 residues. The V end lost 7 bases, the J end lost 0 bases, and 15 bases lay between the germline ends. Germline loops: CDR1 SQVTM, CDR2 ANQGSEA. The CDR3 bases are TGCAGCGCACACCGAGGCCGTGACCAAGAGACCCAGTACTTC. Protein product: CSAHRGRDQETQYF.

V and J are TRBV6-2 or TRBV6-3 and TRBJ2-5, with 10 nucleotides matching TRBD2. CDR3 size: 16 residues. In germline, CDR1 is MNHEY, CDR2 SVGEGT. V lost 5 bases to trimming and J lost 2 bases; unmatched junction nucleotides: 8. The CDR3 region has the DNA TGTGCCAGCAGTCGGGGGGGAGCGGGGGGGCAAGAGACCCAGTACTTC. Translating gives CASSRGGAGGQETQYF.

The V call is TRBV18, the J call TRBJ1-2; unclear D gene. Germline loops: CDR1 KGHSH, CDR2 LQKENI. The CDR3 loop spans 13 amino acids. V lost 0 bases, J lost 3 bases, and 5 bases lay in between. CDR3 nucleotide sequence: TGTGCCAGCTCACCACCCCTGCACTATGGCTACACCTTC. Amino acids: CASSPPLHYGYTF. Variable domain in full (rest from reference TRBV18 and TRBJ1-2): NAGVMQNPRHLVRRRGQEARLRCSPMKGHSHVYWYRQLPEEGLKFMVYLQKENIIDESGMPKERFSAEFPKEGPSILRIQQVVRGDSAAYFCASSPPLHYGYTFGSGTRLTVV.

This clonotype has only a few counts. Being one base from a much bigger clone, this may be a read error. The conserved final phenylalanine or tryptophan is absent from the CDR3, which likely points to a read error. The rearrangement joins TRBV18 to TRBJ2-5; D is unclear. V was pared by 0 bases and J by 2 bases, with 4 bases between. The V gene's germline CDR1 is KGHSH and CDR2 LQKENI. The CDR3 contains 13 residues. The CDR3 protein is CASSPPTQETQYL. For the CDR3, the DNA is TGTGCCAGCTCACCACCTACTCAAGAGACCCAGTACCTC.

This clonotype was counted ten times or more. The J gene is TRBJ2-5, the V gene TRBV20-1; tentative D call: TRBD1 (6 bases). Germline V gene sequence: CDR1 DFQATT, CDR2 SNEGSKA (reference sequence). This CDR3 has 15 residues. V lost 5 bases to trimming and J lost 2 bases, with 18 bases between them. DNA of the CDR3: TGCAGTGCTGTATTACCTCTGGGACAACAAGAGACCCAGTACTTC. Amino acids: CSAVLPLGQQETQYF.

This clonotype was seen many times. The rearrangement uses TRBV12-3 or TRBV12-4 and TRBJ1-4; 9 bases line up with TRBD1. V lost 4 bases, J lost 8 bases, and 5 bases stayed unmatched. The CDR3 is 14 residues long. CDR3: CASSWRTGAEKLFF. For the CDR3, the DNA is TGTGCCAGCAGTTGGAGGACAGGGGCGGAAAAACTGTTTTTT.

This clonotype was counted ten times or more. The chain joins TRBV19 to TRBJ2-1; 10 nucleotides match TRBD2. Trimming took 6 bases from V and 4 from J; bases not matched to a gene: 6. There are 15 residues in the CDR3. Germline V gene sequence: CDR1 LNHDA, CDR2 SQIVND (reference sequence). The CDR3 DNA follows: TGTGCCAGTAGCAGGACTAGCGGCAATTACAATGAGCAGTTCTTC. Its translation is CASSRTSGNYNEQFF.

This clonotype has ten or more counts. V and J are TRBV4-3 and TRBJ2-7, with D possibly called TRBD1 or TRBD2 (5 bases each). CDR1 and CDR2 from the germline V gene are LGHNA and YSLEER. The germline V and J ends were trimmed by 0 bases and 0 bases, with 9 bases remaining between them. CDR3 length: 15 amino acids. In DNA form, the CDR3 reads TGCGCCAGCAGCCAAGATTTGGGGGACTCCTACGAGCAGTACTTC. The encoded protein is CASSQDLGDSYEQYF.

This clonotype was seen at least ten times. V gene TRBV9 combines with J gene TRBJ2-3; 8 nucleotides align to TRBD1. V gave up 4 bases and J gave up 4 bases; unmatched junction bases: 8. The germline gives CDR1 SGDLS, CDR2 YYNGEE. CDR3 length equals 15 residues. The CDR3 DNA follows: TGTGCCAGCAGCACCTCAGGGGGCTTCGCAGATACGCAGTATTTT. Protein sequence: CASSTSGGFADTQYF.

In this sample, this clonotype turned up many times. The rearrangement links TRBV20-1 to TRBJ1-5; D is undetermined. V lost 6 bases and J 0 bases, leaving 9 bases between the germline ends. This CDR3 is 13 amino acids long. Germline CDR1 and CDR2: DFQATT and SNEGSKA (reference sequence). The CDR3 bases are TGCAGTGCGCCAGAGGATAGCAATCAGCCCCAGCATTTT. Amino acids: CSAPEDSNQPQHF.

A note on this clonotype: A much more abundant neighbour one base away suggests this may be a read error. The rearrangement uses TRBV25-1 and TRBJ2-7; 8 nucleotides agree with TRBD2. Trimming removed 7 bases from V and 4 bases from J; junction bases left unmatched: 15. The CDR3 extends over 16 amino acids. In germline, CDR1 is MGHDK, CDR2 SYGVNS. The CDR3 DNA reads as TGTGCCAGCAATGAGGAAGGTCGGGAGGGCGTTTACGAGCAGTACTTC. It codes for CASNEEGREGVYEQYF.

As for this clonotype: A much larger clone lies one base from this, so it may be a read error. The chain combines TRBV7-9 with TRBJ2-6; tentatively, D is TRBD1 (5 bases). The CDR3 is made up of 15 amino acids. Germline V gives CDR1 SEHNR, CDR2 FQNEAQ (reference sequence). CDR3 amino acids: CASSPSGTGANVLPF. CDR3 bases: TGTGCCAGCAGCCCCTCAGGAACTGGGGCCAACGTCCTGCCTTTC.

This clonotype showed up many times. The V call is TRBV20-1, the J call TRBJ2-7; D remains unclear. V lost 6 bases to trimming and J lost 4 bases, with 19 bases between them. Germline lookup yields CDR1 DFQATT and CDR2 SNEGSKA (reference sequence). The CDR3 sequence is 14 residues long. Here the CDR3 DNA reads TGCAGTGCCCCCCCCCCAGGTCTACGGTACGAGCAGTACTTC. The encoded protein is CSAPPPGLRYEQYF.